Only a few counts were recorded for the clone carrying this TCR beta chain. The antigen remains unidentified. Sequencing libraries for TCR beta were prepared with iRepertoire HTBI primers and Arm-PCR of CDR3 regions. Authors' methods: Identification of gene segments yielded 60 or so TRBV and about 14 TRBJ across samples. Via MiXCR, TCRdb re-called the multiplex PCR reads, giving one row per CDR3 protein. These V and J calls originate from TCRdb's pipeline instead of the authors' own analysis. The sample carries around 460,000 distinct CDR3 sequences, around a fifth recorded once. Time point meaning: persistent/refractory GD, antithyroid drugs over 5 years with positive TRAb. Researchers made the TCR library from RNA that was extracted from PBMCs. CDR1 LGHNA and CDR2 YSLEER come from the germline V gene. V lost 0 bases, J lost 4 bases, and 12 bases stayed unmatched. The CDR3 totals 17 residues. The data are from a study of regulatory T cells in long-lasting Graves disease. The study's findings and limits: Examination was confined to peripheral blood, excluding thyroid tissue.

This specimen was peripheral blood mononuclear cells (PBMCs), taken when the disease was refractory, from a patient treated with antithyroid drugs. The clonotype comes from a female donor with Graves disease. The V and J genes are TRBV4-3 and TRBJ2-7; 7 bases match TRBD1. The DNA for the CDR3 is TGCGCCAGCAGCCAAGATCCCCTAAAAGCACAGGGGTACGAGCAGTACTTC. Its protein product is CASSQDPLKAQGYEQYF.